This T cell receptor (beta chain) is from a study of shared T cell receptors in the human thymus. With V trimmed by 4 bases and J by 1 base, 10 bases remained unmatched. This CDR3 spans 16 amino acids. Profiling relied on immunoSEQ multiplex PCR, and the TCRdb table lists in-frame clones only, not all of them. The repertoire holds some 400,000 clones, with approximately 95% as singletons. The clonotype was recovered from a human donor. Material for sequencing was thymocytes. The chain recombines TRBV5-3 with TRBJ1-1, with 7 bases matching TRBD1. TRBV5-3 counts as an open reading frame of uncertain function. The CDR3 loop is CARSPSTGAWNTEAFF. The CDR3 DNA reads TGTGCCAGAAGCCCTTCTACAGGGGCCTGGAACACTGAAGCTTTCTTT.